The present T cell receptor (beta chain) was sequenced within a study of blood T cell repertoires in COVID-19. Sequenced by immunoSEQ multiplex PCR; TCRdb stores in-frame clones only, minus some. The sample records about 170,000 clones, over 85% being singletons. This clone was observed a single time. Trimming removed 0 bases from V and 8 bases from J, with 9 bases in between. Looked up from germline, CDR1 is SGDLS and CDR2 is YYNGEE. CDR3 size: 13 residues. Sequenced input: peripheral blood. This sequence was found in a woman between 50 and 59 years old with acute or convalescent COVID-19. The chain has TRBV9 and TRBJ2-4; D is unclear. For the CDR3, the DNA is TGTGCCAGCAGCGTAGGGCCACGGGACATTCAGTACTTC. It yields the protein CASSVGPRDIQYF.